This T cell receptor beta chain stems from a study of cytomegalovirus exposure and HLA in healthy donors. Broader study findings: The authors confirmed in vitro that three CMV-associated chains were specific for CMV antigens. Most observed TCR sequences were rare, whereas some public TCRs were detected in many donors.

This CDR3 is 15 amino acids long. The V end was cut by 2 bases, the J end by 0 bases, with 5 bases between. The germline gives CDR1 MNHEY, CDR2 SVGAGI. A multiplex PCR was run with 60 Vbeta primers and 13 Jbeta primers. Authors' analysis steps: Roughly 11 million shared chains were among about 80 million unique TCR beta chains counted in a later analysis. TCRdb's copy holds only in-frame clones and misses some; the assay was immunoSEQ multiplex PCR. The D gene and trimming were derived from the DNA, and the V and J assignments and clone size from that table. The sample has fewer than 140,000 clones; approximately 79% are singletons. On this clone itself: Its antigen remains unknown.

The specimen sequenced was PBMCs. This clonotype was sampled from a man in his 60s in good health and CMV-seronegative. The chain links TRBV6-5 to TRBJ2-6; D uncertain. CDR3 residues: CASSYSFSGANVLTF. The CDR3 region has the DNA TGTGCCAGCAGTTACAGCTTCTCTGGGGCCAACGTCCTGACTTTC.